The 3 T cell receptor beta chains below come from one sample, sequenced in a study of CD8 T cells in ankylosing spondylitis. A single record per CDR3 protein comes from TCRdb applying MiXCR to the 5' RACE reads. Here the sample spans fewer than 250,000 distinct CDR3 sequences, about 10% being singletons. The sequencing input was blood, either unsorted or a sorted T cell fraction (not recorded which). The receptor set was obtained from a male donor with ankylosing spondylitis or in good health (not recorded which).

In this sample, this clonotype turned up many times. The chain has TRBV7-2 and TRBJ1-5, with D possibly matching TRBD1 (6 bases). The CDR3 extends over 14 amino acids. Germline loops: CDR1 SGHTA, CDR2 FQGNSA. V was pared by 5 bases and J by 2 bases, with 10 bases between. The CDR3: CASSTHRGNQPQHF. In DNA form, the CDR3 reads TGTGCCAGCAGCACCCACAGGGGCAATCAGCCCCAGCATTTT.

This clonotype was observed at least ten times. The V gene is TRBV5-1, the J gene TRBJ2-3, with a weak D call TRBD1 (6 bases). The germline gives CDR1 SGHRS, CDR2 YFSETQ. With 6 bases removed from V and 4 bases from J, the gap between germline ends came to 15 bases. This CDR3 has 14 residues. This CDR3 reads CASMKGTFPDTQYF. The CDR3 coding sequence is TGCGCCAGCATGAAGGGGACATTTCCAGATACGCAGTATTTT. Full variable domain (outside the CDR3, taken from reference TRBV5-1 and TRBJ2-3): KAGVTQTPRYLIKTRGQQVTLSCSPISGHRSVSWYQQTPGQGLQFLFEYFSETQRNKGNFPGRFSGRQFSNSRSEMNVSTLELGDSALYLCASMKGTFPDTQYFGPGTRLTVL.

The chain carries TRBV20-1 and TRBJ2-5; 8 bases are a match to TRBD2. The CDR3 consists of 15 residues. Germline V CDR1 and CDR2: DFQATT, SNEGSKA (reference sequence). V trimming: 5 bases; J trimming: 5 bases; junction bases outside the gene matches: 13. DNA for the CDR3: TGCAGTGCTGTGTCTGAGACTAGCGAGATTGAGACCCAGTACTTC. This encodes CSAVSETSEIETQYF.